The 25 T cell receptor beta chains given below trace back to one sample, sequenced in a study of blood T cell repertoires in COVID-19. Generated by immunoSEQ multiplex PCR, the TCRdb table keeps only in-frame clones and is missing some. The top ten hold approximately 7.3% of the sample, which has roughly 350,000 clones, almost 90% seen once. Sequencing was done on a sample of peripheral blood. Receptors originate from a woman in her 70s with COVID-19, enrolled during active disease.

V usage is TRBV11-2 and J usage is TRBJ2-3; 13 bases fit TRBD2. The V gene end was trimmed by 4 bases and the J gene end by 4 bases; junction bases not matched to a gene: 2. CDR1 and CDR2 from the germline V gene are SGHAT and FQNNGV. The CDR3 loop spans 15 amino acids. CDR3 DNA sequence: TGTGCCAGCAGCTACACTAGCGGGGGGGCAGATACGCAGTATTTT. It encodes CASSYTSGGADTQYF.

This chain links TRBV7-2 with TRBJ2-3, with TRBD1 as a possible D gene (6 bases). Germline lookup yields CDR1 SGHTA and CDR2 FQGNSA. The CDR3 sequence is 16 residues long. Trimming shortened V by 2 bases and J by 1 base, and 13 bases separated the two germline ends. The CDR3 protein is CASSLFGGGGTDTQYF. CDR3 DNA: TGTGCCAGCAGCTTATTTGGTGGGGGCGGCACAGATACGCAGTATTTT.

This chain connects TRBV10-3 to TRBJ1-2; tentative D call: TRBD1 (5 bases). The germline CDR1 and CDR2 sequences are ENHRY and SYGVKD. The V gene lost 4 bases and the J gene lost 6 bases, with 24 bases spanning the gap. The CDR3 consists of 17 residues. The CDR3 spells CAISGGDQQAPRDGYTF. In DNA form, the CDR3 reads TGTGCCATCAGTGGGGGGGACCAACAGGCGCCAAGAGATGGCTACACCTTC.

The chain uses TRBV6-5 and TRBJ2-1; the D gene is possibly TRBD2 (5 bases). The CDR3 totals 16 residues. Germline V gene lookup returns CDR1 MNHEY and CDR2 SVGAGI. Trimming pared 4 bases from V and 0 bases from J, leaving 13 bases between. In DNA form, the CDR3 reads TGTGCCAGCAGTTTCTCCCCGGGGAGCTCCTACAATGAGCAGTTCTTC. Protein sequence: CASSFSPGSSYNEQFF.

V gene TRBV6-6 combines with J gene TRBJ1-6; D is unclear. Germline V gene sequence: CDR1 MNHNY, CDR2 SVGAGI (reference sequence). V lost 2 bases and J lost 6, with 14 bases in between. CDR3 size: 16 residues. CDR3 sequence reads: CASSYETGSRNSPLHF. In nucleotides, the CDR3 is TGTGCCAGCAGTTACGAGACGGGTTCGCGTAATTCACCCCTCCACTTT.

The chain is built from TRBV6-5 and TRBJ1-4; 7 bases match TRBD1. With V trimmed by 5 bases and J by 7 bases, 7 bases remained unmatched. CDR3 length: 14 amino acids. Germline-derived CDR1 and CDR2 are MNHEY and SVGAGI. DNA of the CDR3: TGTGCCAGCAGTCTCTTCGGGACAGTTGAAAAACTGTTTTTT. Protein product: CASSLFGTVEKLFF.

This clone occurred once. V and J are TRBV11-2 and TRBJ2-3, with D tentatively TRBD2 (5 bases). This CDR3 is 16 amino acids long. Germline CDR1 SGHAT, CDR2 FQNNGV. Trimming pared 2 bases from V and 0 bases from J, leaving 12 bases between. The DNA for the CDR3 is TGTGCCAGCAGCTTATTAGGGAGACAAAGCACAGATACGCAGTATTTT. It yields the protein CASSLLGRQSTDTQYF. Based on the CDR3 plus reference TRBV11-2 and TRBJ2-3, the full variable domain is EAGVAQSPRYKIIEKRQSVAFWCNPISGHATLYWYQQILGQGPKLLIQFQNNGVVDDSQLPKDRFSAERLKGVDSTLKIQPAKLEDSAVYLCASSLLGRQSTDTQYFGPGTRLTVL.

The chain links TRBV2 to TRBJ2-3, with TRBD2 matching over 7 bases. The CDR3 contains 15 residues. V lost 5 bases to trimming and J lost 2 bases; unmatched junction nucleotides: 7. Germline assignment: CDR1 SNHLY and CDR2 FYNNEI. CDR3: CASSSAGSITDTQYF. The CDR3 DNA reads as TGTGCCAGCAGTTCAGCGGGGTCCATCACAGATACGCAGTATTTT.

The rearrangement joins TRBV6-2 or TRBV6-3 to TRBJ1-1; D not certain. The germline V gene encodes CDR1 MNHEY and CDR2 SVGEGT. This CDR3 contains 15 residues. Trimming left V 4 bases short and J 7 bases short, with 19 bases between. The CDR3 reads CASSSAGKRAFEAFF. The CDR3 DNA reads TGTGCCAGCAGTTCGGCCGGAAAGAGGGCGTTTGAAGCTTTCTTT.

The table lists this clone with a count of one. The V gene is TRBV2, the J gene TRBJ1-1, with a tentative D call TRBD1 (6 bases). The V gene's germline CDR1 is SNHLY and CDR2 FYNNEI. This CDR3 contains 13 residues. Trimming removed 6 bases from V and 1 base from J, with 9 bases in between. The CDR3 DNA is TGTGCCAGCAGGGCACAGGGGAACACTGAAGCTTTCTTT. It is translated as CASRAQGNTEAFF. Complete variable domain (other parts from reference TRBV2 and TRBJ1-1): EPEVTQTPSHQVTQMGQEVILRCVPISNHLYFYWYRQILGQKVEFLVSFYNNEISEKSEIFDDQFSVERPDGSNFTLKIRSTKLEDSAMYFCASRAQGNTEAFFGQGTRLTVV.

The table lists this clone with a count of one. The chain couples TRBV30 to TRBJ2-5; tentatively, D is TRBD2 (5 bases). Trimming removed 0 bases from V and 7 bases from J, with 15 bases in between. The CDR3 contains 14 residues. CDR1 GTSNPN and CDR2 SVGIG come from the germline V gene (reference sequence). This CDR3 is CAWSVNSGGLTQYF. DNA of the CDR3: TGTGCCTGGAGTGTAAACAGTGGAGGTTTGACCCAGTACTTC.

Here the CDR3 DNA reads TGTGCCAGCAGCTTAGACAGGGGTGTCACTGAAGCTTTCTTT. As protein: CASSLDRGVTEAFF. The chain links TRBV5-4 to TRBJ1-1; TRBD1 aligns across 8 bases. V shed 2 bases and J 4 bases; nucleotides not matched to a gene: 4. The CDR3 runs 14 residues. The V gene's germline CDR1 is SGHNT and CDR2 YYREEE (reference sequence).

The CDR3 loop reads CSASSGGDYEQYF. The DNA of the CDR3 is TGCAGTGCCAGTAGCGGGGGGGACTACGAGCAGTACTTC. This chain uses TRBV20-1 with TRBJ2-7; 11 nucleotides align to TRBD2. V lost 6 bases, J lost 3 bases, and 4 bases stayed unmatched. The germline V gene has CDR1 DFQATT and CDR2 SNEGSKA (reference sequence). The CDR3 runs 13 residues.

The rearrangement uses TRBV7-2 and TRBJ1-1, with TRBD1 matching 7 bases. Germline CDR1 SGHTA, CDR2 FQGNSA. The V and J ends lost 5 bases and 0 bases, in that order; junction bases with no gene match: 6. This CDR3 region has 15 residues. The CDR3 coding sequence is TGTGCCAGCAGCAGAGGGGGCGCCTTGAACACTGAAGCTTTCTTT. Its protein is CASSRGGALNTEAFF.

CDR3 nucleotide sequence: TGTGCCACCAGCAGAGCCCGCCAGGGGGCTGAAGCTTTCTTT. Its protein product is CATSRARQGAEAFF. This chain connects TRBV15 to TRBJ1-1; 7 positions agree with TRBD1. Germline CDR1 and CDR2: LNHNV and YYDKDF (reference sequence). The CDR3 consists of 14 residues. V shed 1 base, J shed 6 bases, and the junction held 5 bases outside the gene matches.

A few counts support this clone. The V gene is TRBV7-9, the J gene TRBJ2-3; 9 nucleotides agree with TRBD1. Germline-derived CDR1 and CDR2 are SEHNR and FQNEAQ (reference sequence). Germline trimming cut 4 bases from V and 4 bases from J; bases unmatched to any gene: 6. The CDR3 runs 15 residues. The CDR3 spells CASSSGTGGADTQYF. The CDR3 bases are TGTGCCAGCAGCTCCGGTACAGGGGGCGCAGATACGCAGTATTTT.

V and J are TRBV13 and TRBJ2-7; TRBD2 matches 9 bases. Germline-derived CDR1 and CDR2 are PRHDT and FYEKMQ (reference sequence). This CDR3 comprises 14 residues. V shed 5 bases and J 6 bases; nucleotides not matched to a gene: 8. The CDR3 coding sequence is TGTGCCAGCAGCGACGGGACTAGCCGGGTCGAGCAGTACTTC. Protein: CASSDGTSRVEQYF.

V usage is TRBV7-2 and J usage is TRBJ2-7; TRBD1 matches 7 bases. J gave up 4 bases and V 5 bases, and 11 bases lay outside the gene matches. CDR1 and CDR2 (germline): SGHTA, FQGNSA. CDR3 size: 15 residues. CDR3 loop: CASSTNRGLGYEQYF. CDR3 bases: TGTGCCAGCAGCACGAACAGGGGCCTTGGGTACGAGCAGTACTTC.

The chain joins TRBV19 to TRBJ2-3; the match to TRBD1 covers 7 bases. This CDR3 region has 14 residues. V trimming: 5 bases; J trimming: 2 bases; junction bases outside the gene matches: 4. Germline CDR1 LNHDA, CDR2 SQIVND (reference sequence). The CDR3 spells CASSYGQDTDTQYF. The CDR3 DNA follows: TGTGCCAGTAGTTATGGACAGGACACAGATACGCAGTATTTT.

The CDR3 region is CASEPRRANYGYTF. As DNA, the CDR3 is TGTGCCAGCGAACCCCGGAGGGCCAACTATGGCTACACCTTC. V and J are TRBV6-5 and TRBJ1-2; D call uncertain. Germline V lookup: CDR1 MNHEY, CDR2 SVGAGI. V was shortened by 8 bases and J by 2 bases, with 15 bases between the two germline ends. The CDR3 consists of 14 residues.

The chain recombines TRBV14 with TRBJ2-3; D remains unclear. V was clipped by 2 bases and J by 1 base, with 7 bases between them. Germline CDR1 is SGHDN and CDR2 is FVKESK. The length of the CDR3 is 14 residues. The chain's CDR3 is CASSQSLRTDTQYF. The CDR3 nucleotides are TGTGCCAGCAGCCAATCACTTCGCACAGATACGCAGTATTTT. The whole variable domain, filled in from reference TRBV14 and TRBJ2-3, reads EAGVTQFPSHSVIEKGQTVTLRCDPISGHDNLYWYRRVMGKEIKFLLHFVKESKQDESGMPNNRFLAERTGGTYSTLKVQPAELEDSGVYFCASSQSLRTDTQYFGPGTRLTVL.

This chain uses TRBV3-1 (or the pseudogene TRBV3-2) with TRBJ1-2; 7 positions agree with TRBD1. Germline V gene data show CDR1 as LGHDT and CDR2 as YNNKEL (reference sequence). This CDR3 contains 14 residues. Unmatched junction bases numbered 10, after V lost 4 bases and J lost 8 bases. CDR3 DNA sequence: TGTGCCAGCAGCCGGTCACAGGGGTCGCAGGGCTACACCTTC. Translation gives CASSRSQGSQGYTF.

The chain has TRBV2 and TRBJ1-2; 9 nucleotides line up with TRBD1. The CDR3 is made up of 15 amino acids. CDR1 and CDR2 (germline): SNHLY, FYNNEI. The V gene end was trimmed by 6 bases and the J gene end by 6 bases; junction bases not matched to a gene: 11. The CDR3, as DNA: TGTGCCAGCAGCCCTACCGGGACAGGGACACATGGCTACACCTTC. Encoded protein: CASSPTGTGTHGYTF.

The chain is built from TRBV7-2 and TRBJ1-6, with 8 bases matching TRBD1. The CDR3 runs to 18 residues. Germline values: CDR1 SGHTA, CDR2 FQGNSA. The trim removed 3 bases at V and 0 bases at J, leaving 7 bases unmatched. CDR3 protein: CASSFMTGASSYNSPLHF. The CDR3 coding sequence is TGTGCCAGCAGCTTTATGACAGGGGCCAGCTCCTATAATTCACCCCTCCACTTT. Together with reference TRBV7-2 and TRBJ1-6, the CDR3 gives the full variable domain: GAGVSQSPSNKVTEKGKDVELRCDPISGHTALYWYRQSLGQGLEFLIYFQGNSAPDKSGLPSDRFSAERTGGSVSTLTIQRTQQEDSAVYLCASSFMTGASSYNSPLHFGNGTRLTVT.

The CDR3 region is CASSLAGTVDEKLFF. The CDR3 bases are TGCGCCAGCAGCTTGGCCGGGACAGTGGATGAAAAACTGTTTTTT. This chain joins TRBV5-1 and TRBJ1-4, with 7 bases that match TRBD1. CDR3 size: 15 residues. Germline values: CDR1 SGHRS, CDR2 YFSETQ. Trimming removed 0 bases from V and 6 bases from J; junction bases left unmatched: 5.